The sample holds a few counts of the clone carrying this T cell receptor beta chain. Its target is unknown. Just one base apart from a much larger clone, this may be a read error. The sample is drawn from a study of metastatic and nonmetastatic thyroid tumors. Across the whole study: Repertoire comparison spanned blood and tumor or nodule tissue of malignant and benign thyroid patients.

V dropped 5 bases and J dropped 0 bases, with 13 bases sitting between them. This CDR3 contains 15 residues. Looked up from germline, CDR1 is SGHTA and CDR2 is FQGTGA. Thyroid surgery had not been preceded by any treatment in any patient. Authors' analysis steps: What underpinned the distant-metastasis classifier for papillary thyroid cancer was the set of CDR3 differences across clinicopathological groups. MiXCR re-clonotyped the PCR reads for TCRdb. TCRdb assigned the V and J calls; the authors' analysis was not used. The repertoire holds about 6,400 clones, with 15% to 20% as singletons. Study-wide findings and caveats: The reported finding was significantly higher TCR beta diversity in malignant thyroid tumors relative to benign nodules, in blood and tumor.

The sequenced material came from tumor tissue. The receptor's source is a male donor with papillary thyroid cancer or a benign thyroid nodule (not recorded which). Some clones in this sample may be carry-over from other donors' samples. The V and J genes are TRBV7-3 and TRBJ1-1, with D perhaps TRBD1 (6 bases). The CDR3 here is CASSQGQTMNTEAFF. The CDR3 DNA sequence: TGTGCCAGCAGCCAGGGACAAACCATGAACACTGAAGCTTTCTTT. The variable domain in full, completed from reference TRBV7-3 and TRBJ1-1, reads GAGVSQTPSNKVTEKGKYVELRCDPISGHTALYWYRQSLGQGPEFLIYFQGTGAADDSGLPNDRFFAVRPEGSVSTLKIQRTERGDSAVYLCASSQGQTMNTEAFFGQGTRLTVV.